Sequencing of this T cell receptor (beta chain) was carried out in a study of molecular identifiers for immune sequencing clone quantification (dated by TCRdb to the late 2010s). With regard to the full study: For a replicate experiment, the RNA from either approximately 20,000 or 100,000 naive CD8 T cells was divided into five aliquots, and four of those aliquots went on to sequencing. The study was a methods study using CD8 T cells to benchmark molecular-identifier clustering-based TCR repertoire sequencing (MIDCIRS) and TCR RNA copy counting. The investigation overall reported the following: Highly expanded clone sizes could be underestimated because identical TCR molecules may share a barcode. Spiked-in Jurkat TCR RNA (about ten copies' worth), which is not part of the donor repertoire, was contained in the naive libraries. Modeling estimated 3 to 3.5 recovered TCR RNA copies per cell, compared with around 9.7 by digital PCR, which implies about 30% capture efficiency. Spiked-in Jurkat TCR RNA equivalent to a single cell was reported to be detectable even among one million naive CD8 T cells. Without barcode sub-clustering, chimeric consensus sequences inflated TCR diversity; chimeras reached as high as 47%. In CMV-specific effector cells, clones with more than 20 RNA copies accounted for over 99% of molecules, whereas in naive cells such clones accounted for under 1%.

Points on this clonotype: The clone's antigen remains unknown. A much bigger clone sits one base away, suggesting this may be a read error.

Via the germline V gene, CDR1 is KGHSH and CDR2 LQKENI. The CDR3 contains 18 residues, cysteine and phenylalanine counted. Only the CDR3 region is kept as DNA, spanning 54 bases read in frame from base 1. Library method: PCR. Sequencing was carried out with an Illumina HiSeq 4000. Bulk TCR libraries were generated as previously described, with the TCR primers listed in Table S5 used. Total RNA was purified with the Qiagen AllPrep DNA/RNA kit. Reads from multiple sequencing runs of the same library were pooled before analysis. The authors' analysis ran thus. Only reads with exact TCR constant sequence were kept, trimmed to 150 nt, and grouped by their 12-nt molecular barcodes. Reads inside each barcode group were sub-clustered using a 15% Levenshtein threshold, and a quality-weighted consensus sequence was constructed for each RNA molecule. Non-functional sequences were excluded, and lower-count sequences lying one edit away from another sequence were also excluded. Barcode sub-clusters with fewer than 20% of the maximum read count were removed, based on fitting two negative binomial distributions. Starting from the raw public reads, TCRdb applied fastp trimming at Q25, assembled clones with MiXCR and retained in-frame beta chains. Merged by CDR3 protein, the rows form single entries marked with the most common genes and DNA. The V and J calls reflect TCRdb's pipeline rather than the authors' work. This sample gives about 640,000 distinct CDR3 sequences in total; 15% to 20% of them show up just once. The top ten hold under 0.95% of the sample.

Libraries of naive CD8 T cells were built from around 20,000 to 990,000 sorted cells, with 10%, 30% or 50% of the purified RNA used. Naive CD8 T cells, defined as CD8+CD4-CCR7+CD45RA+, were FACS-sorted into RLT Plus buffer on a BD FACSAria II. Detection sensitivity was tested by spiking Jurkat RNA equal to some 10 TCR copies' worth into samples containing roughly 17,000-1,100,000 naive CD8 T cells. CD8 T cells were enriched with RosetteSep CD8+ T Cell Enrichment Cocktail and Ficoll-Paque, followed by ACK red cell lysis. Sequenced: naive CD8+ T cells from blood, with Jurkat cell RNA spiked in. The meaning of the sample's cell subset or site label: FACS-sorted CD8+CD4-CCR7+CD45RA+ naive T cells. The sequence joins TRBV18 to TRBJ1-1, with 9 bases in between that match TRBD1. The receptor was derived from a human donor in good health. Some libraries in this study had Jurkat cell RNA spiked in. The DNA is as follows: TGTGCCAGCTCGCCTCGGCCCGGGACAGGGCCTTTGAACACTGAAGCTCTCTTT. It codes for CASSPRPGTGPLNTEALF.